Included here is one TCR beta chain sequence, with context. Its target is not known. Here immunoSEQ multiplex PCR was the method, and the copy in TCRdb shows in-frame clones only, minus some. The sample comprises over 120,000 clones, over 90% of which are singletons, and 1.5% to 2% rests with the top ten. These data come from a study of cytomegalovirus exposure and HLA in healthy donors. Points from the study as a whole: While the bulk of TCR sequences proved rare, some public TCRs turned up in many donors. As was reported, the classifier diagnosed cytomegalovirus status with high specificity and sensitivity.

The TCR sequence derives from a young man in good health and CMV-seropositive. The sample was PBMCs.

CDR3: CASSSDPQGYEQYF. The CDR3 DNA reads as TGTGCCAGCAGCTCCGACCCTCAGGGATACGAGCAGTACTTC. The chain links TRBV7-9 to TRBJ2-7, with a weak D call TRBD1 (5 bases). The CDR3 loop spans 14 amino acids. Trimming removed 4 bases from V and 4 bases from J, with 14 bases in between. Germline V gene data show CDR1 as SEHNR and CDR2 as FQNEAQ (reference sequence).